Here is one T cell receptor beta chain with its context. Both 60 Vbeta primers and 13 Jbeta primers went into the PCR. Method: immunoSEQ multiplex PCR; TCRdb's copy keeps in-frame clones and lacks some. The sample lists 130,000 to 150,000 clones, around 76% occurring once. This sample is drawn from a study of cytomegalovirus exposure and HLA in healthy donors. CDR1 and CDR2 (germline): LNHNV, YYDKDF (reference sequence). V shed 2 bases, J shed 2 bases, and the junction held 9 bases outside the gene matches. The CDR3 runs to 17 residues. Sequencing was done on a sample of PBMCs. The chain is built from TRBV15 and TRBJ2-3; 8 nucleotides line up with TRBD1. This receptor was taken from a male donor in good health and CMV-seronegative. CDR3 protein: CATSRSPRTGPTDTQYF. As DNA, the CDR3 is TGTGCCACCAGCAGATCCCCTAGGACAGGGCCCACAGATACGCAGTATTTT.